This T cell receptor beta chain was profiled in a study of blood T cell repertoires in COVID-19 (dated by TCRdb to about 2020). About the full investigation: The collaborator samples originated in the United States, Italy and Spain and spanned the acute and convalescent phases of COVID-19. The material from the prospective study consisted of cDNA or gDNA derived from T cells, B-cell-depleted T cells, or PBMCs. Deeply sampled blood TCRbeta repertoires from subjects exposed to, actively infected with, or recovered from COVID-19 were included in the dataset. The repertoires were made available in a free public database intended to serve as a resource for research on the immune response to SARS-CoV-2. The samples were drawn from two sources: the first 160 participants of the ongoing ImmuneRACE study, and fewer than 1,500 subjects contributed by 6 global collaborators. A de-identified subject ID, COVID-19 status, age in years and sex were almost always included in the sample metadata. Where available, HLA class I and class II types were taken from metadata supplied by the sample provider and were not determined by assay-based typing. The research as a whole found: Clinical and demographic metadata were provided uncurated, with the amount varying by source and participant.

Participants in the prospective study were enrolled through a virtual design, were aged roughly 18 to 95 years, and lived in approximately 25 United States geographic areas. Cohort assignment in the prospective study relied on participant-reported clinical history from a screening survey and a study questionnaire. Exposed participants had been in contact with someone with a PCR-confirmed or clinician-diagnosed COVID-19 case within 2 weeks of study entry. Each participant in the prospective study had whole blood, serum and a nasopharyngeal or oropharyngeal swab collected by mobile phlebotomists. Additional blood draws and questionnaires over a 2-month period could optionally be provided by prospective study participants. Before DNA extraction, blood samples from the prospective study were shipped at room temperature or frozen. The immunoSEQ Assay, a bias-controlled multiplex PCR, was used to amplify TCRbeta CDR3 regions from genomic DNA. In the paper's pipeline: Nucleated cell counts per sample were estimated from amplification of reference gene primers within the assay. To quantify the absolute abundance of each unique TCRbeta CDR3 rearrangement, sequence reads were collapsed and filtered. Productive Simpson clonality was computed per sample as the square root of Simpson's diversity index over productive rearrangements. As stored in TCRdb, this immuneACCESS dataset retains in-frame rearrangements with V and J assigned. A fraction of the clones does not appear; measured against another copy, unresolved V genes explain less than half of the discrepancy, and the remainder lacks a known reason. The V and J calls and clone size are taken from that table; D and trimming were inferred from the DNA. This sample is represented by approximately 200,000 clones; approximately 88% of them were singletons. Approximately 3.5% of the sample is held by the ten biggest clonotypes.

Counted from cysteine to phenylalanine, this CDR3 has 13 amino acids. Of the read, only the CDR3 DNA is kept; its 39 bases are in frame from base 1. Trimming removed 4 bases from V and 4 bases from J, leaving 8 bases between the germline ends. With respect to this clone: Its antigen target is currently unknown. Within one base of it there is no much larger clone, and no base qualities were kept.

This sequence originates from a woman in her 30s who had been exposed to COVID-19. The receptor chain draws on TRBV12-3 or TRBV12-4 and TRBJ2-1; no D gene call is confident. Material for sequencing was PBMCs or T cells enriched from blood (not recorded which). The nucleotides are TGTGCCAGCAGTTACAATCGTTACAATGAGCAGTTCTTC. Its product reads: CASSYNRYNEQFF.